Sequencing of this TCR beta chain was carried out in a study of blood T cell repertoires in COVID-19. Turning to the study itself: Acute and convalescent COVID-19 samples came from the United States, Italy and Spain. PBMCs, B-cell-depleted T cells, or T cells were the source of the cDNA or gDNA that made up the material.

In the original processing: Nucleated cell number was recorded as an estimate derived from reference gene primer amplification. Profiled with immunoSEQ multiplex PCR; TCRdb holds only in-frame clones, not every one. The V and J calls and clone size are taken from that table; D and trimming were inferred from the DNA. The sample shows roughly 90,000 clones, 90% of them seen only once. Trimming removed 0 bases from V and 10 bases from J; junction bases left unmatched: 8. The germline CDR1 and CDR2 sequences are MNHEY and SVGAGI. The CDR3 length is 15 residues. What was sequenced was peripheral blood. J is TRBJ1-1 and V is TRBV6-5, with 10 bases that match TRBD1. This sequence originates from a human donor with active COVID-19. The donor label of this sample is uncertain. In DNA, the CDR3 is TGTGCCAGCAGTTACTCAAACCCGGGACAGGGGCTAGCTTTCTTT. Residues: CASSYSNPGQGLAFF.